The present entry profiles one T cell receptor beta chain with its context. Repertoires were generated with immunoSEQ multiplex PCR, while TCRdb's copy carries only in-frame clones and drops some. Of under 6,000 clones listed, about four fifths were seen once; the top ten hold more than 15%. This specimen belongs to a study of T cell changes during pregnancy in multiple sclerosis. This receptor was identified in a female donor in good health, enrolled as a control in a pregnancy study. The sample here was CD8+ T cells from peripheral blood mononuclear cells, taken in the second trimester of pregnancy.

The CDR3, as DNA: TGTGCCACCCTGCCGGGGGGCCCCGGGCAATCTAGCAATCAGCCCCAGCATTTT. Its translation is CATLPGGPGQSSNQPQHF. The chain couples TRBV19 to TRBJ1-5; tentatively, D is TRBD1 (6 bases). CDR3 length: 18 amino acids. Germline V gives CDR1 LNHDA, CDR2 SQIVND (reference sequence). V lost 10 bases to trimming and J lost 0 bases, with 25 bases between them.